This T cell receptor (beta chain) is from a study of blood T cell repertoires in COVID-19. Overall study context: Spain, Italy and the United States supplied samples that represented acute and convalescent COVID-19.

The CDR3 has 16 amino acids. Germline V gene sequence: CDR1 SNHLY, CDR2 FYNNEI. With 3 bases removed from V and 5 bases from J, the gap between germline ends came to 19 bases. The table came from immunoSEQ multiplex PCR; TCRdb's copy has only in-frame clones and leaves some out. The table lists 200,000 to 250,000 clones, around 91% of them singletons, with approximately 3.4% in the top ten. The study recruited people aged about 18 to 95 years across about 25 US areas. The V and J genes are TRBV2 and TRBJ2-5; possibly TRBD1 for D (6 bases). This clonotype was obtained from a woman under 30 in a cohort exposed to, infected with or recovered from COVID-19 (not recorded which). Sequences were obtained from PBMCs or T cells enriched from blood (not recorded which). This CDR3 is CASSDLGAISYETQYF. The CDR3, as DNA: TGTGCCAGCAGTGACCTGGGGGCGATATCTTACGAGACCCAGTACTTC. The whole variable domain, remainder taken from reference TRBV2 and TRBJ2-5, is EPEVTQTPSHQVTQMGQEVILRCVPISNHLYFYWYRQILGQKVEFLVSFYNNEISEKSEIFDDQFSVERPDGSNFTLKIRSTKLEDSAMYFCASSDLGAISYETQYFGPGTRLLVL.